A single sample is the source of the 21 T cell receptor beta chains below, sequenced in a study of T cells of healthy individuals. Via MiXCR, TCRdb re-called the 5' RACE reads, giving one row per CDR3 protein. The sample gives 60,000 to 70,000 distinct CDR3 sequences, around 15% of which show up once; 4% to 5% is in the top ten. The source of these receptors is a human donor in good health.

This clonotype was seen ten or more times. The chain recombines TRBV12-3 or TRBV12-4 with TRBJ2-7; 7 bases agree with TRBD1. This CDR3 spans 14 amino acids. Trimming cost V 4 bases and J 4 bases; bases outside gene matches: 7. CDR3 coding DNA: TGTGCCAGCAGTTCACGTACAGGGGTTTACGAGCAGTACTTC. Its protein product is CASSSRTGVYEQYF.

This clonotype was seen at least ten times. This chain uses TRBV19 with TRBJ1-2, with TRBD1 as a possible D gene (6 bases). Germline CDR1 and CDR2: LNHDA and SQIVND (reference sequence). Trimming stripped 5 bases from V and 2 bases from J, with 12 bases between. The CDR3 has 14 residues. CDR3 sequence (DNA): TGTGCCAGTAGTTTCGGGGGGCGAAACTATGGCTACACCTTC. Its translation is CASSFGGRNYGYTF.

The rearrangement joins TRBV12-5 to TRBJ2-5, with D hard to call. Trimming removed 3 bases from V and 5 bases from J, with 7 bases in between. The germline CDR1 and CDR2 sequences are LGHNT and FRNRAP. The CDR3 totals 12 residues. CDR3 protein: CASGLGVETQYF. CDR3 sequence (DNA): TGTGCTAGTGGTTTAGGAGTTGAGACCCAGTACTTC. The complete variable domain, with remaining parts taken from reference TRBV12-5 and TRBJ2-5, reads DARVTQTPRHKVTEMGQEVTMRCQPILGHNTVFWYRQTMMQGLELLAYFRNRAPLDDSGMPKDRFSAEMPDATLATLKIQPSEPRDSAVYFCASGLGVETQYFGPGTRLLVL.

This clonotype was detected ten times or more. The chain couples TRBV12-3 or TRBV12-4 to TRBJ1-1; no reliable D call. V was cut by 5 bases and J by 1 base, with 14 bases left in between. The CDR3 length is 15 residues. This CDR3 is CASSPARLTNTEAFF. DNA for the CDR3: TGTGCCAGCAGTCCAGCCCGACTGACGAACACTGAAGCTTTCTTT.

The gene calls are TRBV7-9 and TRBJ2-7; 9 bases fit TRBD1. The germline V gene encodes CDR1 SEHNR and CDR2 FQNEAQ (reference sequence). This CDR3 comprises 14 residues. The trim removed 6 bases at V and 3 bases at J, leaving 6 bases unmatched. CDR3 nucleotide sequence: TGTGCCAGCAGACCCCGGGACAGGGTCTACGAGCAGTACTTC. Translated: CASRPRDRVYEQYF.

This clonotype appeared a few times. The chain uses TRBV3-1 and TRBJ2-3, with unresolved D. CDR1 and CDR2 (germline): LGHDT, YNNKEL (reference sequence). This CDR3 comprises 13 residues. V gave up 4 bases and J gave up 6 bases, with 11 bases separating them. The CDR3 DNA sequence: TGTGCCAGCAGCCCTCACGGTGGGGATACGCAGTATTTT. Amino acid sequence: CASSPHGGDTQYF.

This clonotype was observed at least ten times. The chain has TRBV20-1 and TRBJ2-3, with D unresolved. V was pared by 6 bases and J by 1 base, with 17 bases between. Per the germline V gene, CDR1 is DFQATT and CDR2 is SNEGSKA (reference sequence). This CDR3 has 15 residues. The CDR3 reads CSAPEVALRTDTQYF. The CDR3 DNA follows: TGCAGTGCGCCCGAAGTCGCACTACGCACAGATACGCAGTATTTT.

This clonotype was counted ten times or more. The chain links TRBV12-3 or TRBV12-4 to TRBJ1-5; D gene uncertain. CDR3 size: 14 residues. V was shortened by 0 bases and J by 7 bases, with 10 bases between the two germline ends. The CDR3 loop is CASSLARMGQPQHF. In nucleotides, the CDR3 is TGTGCCAGCAGTTTAGCTCGGATGGGGCAGCCCCAGCATTTT.

V is TRBV20-1 and J is TRBJ2-1, with TRBD1 identical over 7 bases. With V trimmed by 3 bases and J by 1 base, 0 bases remained unmatched. The CDR3 consists of 13 residues. CDR1 is DFQATT, CDR2 SNEGSKA, per germline (reference sequence). The CDR3 nucleotides are TGCAGTGCTAGCAGGGGGTCCTACAATGAGCAGTTCTTC. As protein: CSASRGSYNEQFF.

The sample holds many counts of this clonotype. The chain combines TRBV12-5 with TRBJ1-1; no definite D call. Germline V gives CDR1 LGHNT, CDR2 FRNRAP. V lost 3 bases and J 1 base, leaving 9 bases between the germline ends. CDR3 length: 14 amino acids. As DNA, the CDR3 is TGTGCTAGTGGTTTACGCGCAACGAACACTGAAGCTTTCTTT. Its translation: CASGLRATNTEAFF.

This chain joins TRBV11-2 and TRBJ2-5, with D hard to call. Trimming removed 5 bases at V and 5 bases at J, with 9 bases between. Germline V lookup: CDR1 SGHAT, CDR2 FQNNGV. This CDR3 has 12 residues. The CDR3: CASSPSEETQYF. DNA of the CDR3: TGTGCCAGCAGCCCGAGCGAGGAGACCCAGTACTTC.

This CDR3 is CASREADTQYF. In DNA form, the CDR3 reads TGCGCCAGCAGAGAGGCAGATACGCAGTATTTT. The chain recombines TRBV5-1 with TRBJ2-3; D is uncertain. Between the trimmed V and J ends, which lost 5 bases and 4 bases, there was a span of 5 bases. Germline lookup yields CDR1 SGHRS and CDR2 YFSETQ. The CDR3 has 11 amino acids. Based on the CDR3 plus reference TRBV5-1 and TRBJ2-3, the full variable domain is KAGVTQTPRYLIKTRGQQVTLSCSPISGHRSVSWYQQTPGQGLQFLFEYFSETQRNKGNFPGRFSGRQFSNSRSEMNVSTLELGDSALYLCASREADTQYFGPGTRLTVL.

This chain uses TRBV24-1 with TRBJ2-7; maybe TRBD1 (6 bases). This CDR3 comprises 16 residues. CDR1 is KGHDR and CDR2 is SFDVKD in the germline V gene. Trimming removed 4 bases from V and 0 bases from J, with 15 bases in between. CDR3 amino acids: CATSDPKTGRSYEQYF. The CDR3 DNA follows: TGTGCCACCAGTGACCCTAAGACAGGCCGCTCCTACGAGCAGTACTTC.

This clonotype was seen many times. The V and J genes are TRBV20-1 and TRBJ2-2; TRBD2 aligns across 8 bases. The germline V gene has CDR1 DFQATT and CDR2 SNEGSKA (reference sequence). The CDR3 covers 14 residues. Losses at the gene ends were 5 bases for V and 1 base for J; bases not matched to a gene: 3. The CDR3 nucleotides read TGCAGTGCTGTGGGACTAGGGAACACCGGGGAGCTGTTTTTT. Its translation: CSAVGLGNTGELFF.

This clonotype was observed at least ten times. This rearrangement joins TRBV20-1 to TRBJ2-3; TRBD2 aligns across 8 bases. After removal of 6 bases from V and 9 bases from J, the junction contained 14 bases not matched to a gene. Germline CDR1 is DFQATT and CDR2 is SNEGSKA (reference sequence). The CDR3 length is 14 residues. DNA of the CDR3: TGCAGTGCATCAATGGCGGCAACGGGAGGGACGCAGTATTTT. It codes for CSASMAATGGTQYF.

V and J are TRBV4-1 and TRBJ2-5, with a tentative D call TRBD1 (6 bases). Trimming cost V 0 bases and J 6 bases, with 11 bases left between them. The length of the CDR3 is 14 residues. Germline lookup yields CDR1 MGHRA and CDR2 YSYEKL. The CDR3 sequence is CASSQETGLKTQYF. The DNA of the CDR3 is TGCGCCAGCAGCCAAGAAACAGGGTTAAAGACCCAGTACTTC.

This clonotype was seen a handful of times. This rearrangement joins TRBV9 to TRBJ1-1; tentatively, D is TRBD1 (5 bases). This CDR3 has 15 amino acids. The germline V and J ends were trimmed by 0 bases and 0 bases, with 9 bases remaining between them. CDR1 is SGDLS and CDR2 is YYNGEE in the germline V gene. In DNA form, the CDR3 reads TGTGCCAGCAGCGTAGCCGGGACGATGAACACTGAAGCTTTCTTT. It is translated as CASSVAGTMNTEAFF.

The CDR3 DNA is TGTGCCAGCAGCTTAGCAGCTAGCGGGGGGGCCGGGGATACGCAGTATTTT. As protein: CASSLAASGGAGDTQYF. The genes are TRBV7-2 and TRBJ2-3; TRBD2 matches at 12 bases. In germline, CDR1 is SGHTA, CDR2 FQGNSA. CDR3 size: 17 residues. V lost 0 bases and J lost 6; bases outside the gene matches: 7.

V is TRBV12-3 or TRBV12-4 and J is TRBJ2-5; D may be TRBD1 or TRBD2 (5 bases each). The CDR3 loop spans 17 amino acids. The V end lost 7 bases, the J end lost 4 bases, and 25 bases lay between the germline ends. CDR3 loop: CASNTRPGPPFGETQYF. CDR3 DNA sequence: TGTGCCAGCAATACCAGACCGGGACCGCCCTTCGGAGAGACCCAGTACTTC.

This clonotype appeared many times. This chain uses TRBV6-6 with TRBJ1-4; 7 bases align to TRBD1. The CDR3 covers 14 residues. The germline gives CDR1 MNHNY, CDR2 SVGAGI (reference sequence). Germline trimming cut 6 bases from V and 4 bases from J; bases unmatched to any gene: 5. CDR3 bases: TGTGCCAGCAGCCGCGGACAGGTTAATGAAAAACTGTTTTTT. Protein sequence: CASSRGQVNEKLFF.

In this sample, this clonotype turned up many times. The chain joins TRBV6-5 to TRBJ2-7, with 9 bases lining up with TRBD1. CDR1 is MNHEY and CDR2 is SVGAGI in the germline V gene. The CDR3 consists of 13 residues. J lost 7 bases, V lost 7 bases, and 8 bases had no gene match. CDR3: CASMGGQGWEQYF. DNA of the CDR3: TGTGCCAGCATGGGAGGACAGGGGTGGGAGCAGTACTTC.